This T cell receptor beta chain was recorded in a study of shared clonotypes between healthy human individuals. Study conclusions and caveats: In general, naive subsets displayed greater estimated richness than memory subsets did. Unshared clonotypes carried lower generation probabilities than those common to all four donors.

Researchers divided each subset's genomic DNA evenly across several immunoSEQ plates. Clones were sequenced by immunoSEQ multiplex PCR, and TCRdb holds only the in-frame ones, with some missing. The sample holds around 720,000 clones, 55% to 85% seen once. This clone appeared a few times. Its cognate antigen is unknown. The sequenced material came from memory CD4+ T cells sorted from blood. The subset is: CD45RA-negative fraction. The TCR was taken from a woman in her 30s in good health.

The CDR3 spells CASSEWGAHTEAFF. As DNA, the CDR3 is TGTGCCAGCAGTGAATGGGGGGCCCACACTGAAGCTTTCTTT. This chain joins TRBV2 and TRBJ1-1, with TRBD1 as a possible D gene (6 bases). Germline V gene lookup returns CDR1 SNHLY and CDR2 FYNNEI. V shed 2 bases and J shed 3 bases, with 10 bases lying between them. The CDR3 contains 14 residues.